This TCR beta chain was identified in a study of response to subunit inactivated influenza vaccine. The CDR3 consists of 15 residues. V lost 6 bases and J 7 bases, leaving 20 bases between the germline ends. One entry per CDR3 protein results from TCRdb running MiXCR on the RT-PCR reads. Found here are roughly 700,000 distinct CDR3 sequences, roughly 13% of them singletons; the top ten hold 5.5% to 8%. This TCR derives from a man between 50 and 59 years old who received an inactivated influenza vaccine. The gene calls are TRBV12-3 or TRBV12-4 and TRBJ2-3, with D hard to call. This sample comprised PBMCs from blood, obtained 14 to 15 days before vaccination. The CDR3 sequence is CASSRFGRPAYTQYF. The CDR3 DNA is TGTGCCAGCAGCCGCTTCGGACGGCCCGCCTATACGCAGTATTTT.